The rows below give T cell receptor beta chains drawn from one sample of a study of T cell responses to AZD1222 COVID-19 vaccine. Only in-frame clones appear in the TCRdb table, and some are missing; sequencing was by immunoSEQ multiplex PCR. Seen here are approximately 150,000 clones, about 93% observed once, and the top ten hold around 1.3%. The input for sequencing was peripheral blood, taken on day 0 of AZD1222 vaccination. These TCRs come from an adult in good health. CDR3s include the opening cysteine and the closing phenylalanine or tryptophan. The order of the fields is D gene, clone size, J gene, V gene, CDR3 DNA, CDR3 protein. A D gene is named only where the DNA matches it firmly. Clone size, where shown, is once, few, many, or a class for clones that have expanded.

d_gene: TRBD2
abundance: NA
j_gene: TRBJ2-5
v_gene: TRBV5-4
CDR3nt: TGTGCCAGCAGAACTGGGACTAGCCCGAGAGAGACCCAGTACTTC
CDR3aa: CASRTGTSPRETQYF

d_gene: NA
abundance: NA
j_gene: TRBJ2-3
v_gene: TRBV7-9
CDR3nt: TGTGCCAGCGGCTCCGTCCTCCGACGGAAGCCTAGCACAGATACGCAGTATTTT
CDR3aa: CASGSVLRRKPSTDTQYF

d_gene: TRBD1
abundance: NA
j_gene: TRBJ2-3
v_gene: TRBV5-1
CDR3nt: TGCGCCAGCAGCATTCAGGGGGCCACAGATACGCAGTATTTT
CDR3aa: CASSIQGATDTQYF

d_gene: NA
abundance: NA
j_gene: TRBJ2-3
v_gene: TRBV29-1
CDR3nt: TGCAGCGTTGTGCGGCAAGGGGATACGCAGTATTTT
CDR3aa: CSVVRQGDTQYF

d_gene: TRBD1
abundance: NA
j_gene: TRBJ1-5
v_gene: TRBV19
CDR3nt: TGTGCCAGTAGTATCCCTTCCGACAGGGATCAGCCCCAGCATTTT
CDR3aa: CASSIPSDRDQPQHF

d_gene: TRBD1
abundance: NA
j_gene: TRBJ2-1
v_gene: TRBV7-6
CDR3nt: TGTGCCAGCAGCCTTCGGACAGGGAGGTCGGATGAGCAGTTCTTC
CDR3aa: CASSLRTGRSDEQFF

d_gene: NA
abundance: few
j_gene: TRBJ2-5
v_gene: TRBV6-6
CDR3nt: TGTGCCAGCAGTTACTCGGACGGGAGAGAGACCCAGTACTTC
CDR3aa: CASSYSDGRETQYF

d_gene: TRBD2
abundance: NA
j_gene: TRBJ2-1
v_gene: TRBV5-1
CDR3nt: TGCGCCAGCAGCTTGGGGGGGACTACCCAGAATGAGCAGTTCTTC
CDR3aa: CASSLGGTTQNEQFF

d_gene: NA
abundance: NA
j_gene: TRBJ1-1
v_gene: TRBV7-2
CDR3nt: TGTGCCAGCAGCTTAGTTTCAGGGGTAGCGGCCGGGAACACTGAAGCTTTCTTT
CDR3aa: CASSLVSGVAAGNTEAFF

d_gene: NA
abundance: NA
j_gene: TRBJ1-1
v_gene: TRBV30
CDR3nt: TGTGCCTGTAAACAGGGCCGGGCTTTCTTT
CDR3aa: CACKQGRAFF

d_gene: NA
abundance: few
j_gene: TRBJ1-2
v_gene: TRBV2
CDR3nt: TGTGCCAGCAGTGAGGTGCCTCCAGCAAACTATGGCTACACCTTC
CDR3aa: CASSEVPPANYGYTF

d_gene: NA
abundance: NA
j_gene: TRBJ1-1
v_gene: TRBV4-1
CDR3nt: TGCGCCAGCAGCCAAGTGGTACAGGGTATCGCTGAAGCTTTCTTT
CDR3aa: CASSQVVQGIAEAFF

d_gene: TRBD1
abundance: NA
j_gene: TRBJ2-2
v_gene: TRBV7-9
CDR3nt: TGTGCCAGCAGCTCCCGGGACAGGGGGAACACCGGGGAGCTGTTTTTT
CDR3aa: CASSSRDRGNTGELFF

d_gene: TRBD2
abundance: NA
j_gene: TRBJ2-1
v_gene: TRBV4-1
CDR3nt: TGCGCCAGCAGCCAAGATTGGACTAGCGGGGGGGTTCCCTACAATGAGCAGTTCTTC
CDR3aa: CASSQDWTSGGVPYNEQFF

d_gene: TRBD2
abundance: NA
j_gene: TRBJ2-3
v_gene: TRBV11-2
CDR3nt: TGTGCCAGCAGGGCGGGGACTAGCGAAAGCACAGATACGCAGTATTTT
CDR3aa: CASRAGTSESTDTQYF

d_gene: TRBD1
abundance: NA
j_gene: TRBJ1-6
v_gene: TRBV19
CDR3nt: TGTGCCAGTAGTATAGCGAGGAGGGGGCGGAGTGGATCACCCCTCCACTTT
CDR3aa: CASSIARRGRSGSPLHF

d_gene: NA
abundance: once
j_gene: TRBJ1-1
v_gene: TRBV27
CDR3nt: TGTGCCAGCAGTTTCTCCGTAGTTGGGGCTGAAGCTTTCTTT
CDR3aa: CASSFSVVGAEAFF

d_gene: NA
abundance: NA
j_gene: TRBJ1-2
v_gene: TRBV7-9
CDR3nt: TGTGCCAGCAGCTTAGGGCCCGAGGGGACCTTC
CDR3aa: CASSLGPEGTF

d_gene: TRBD2
abundance: NA
j_gene: TRBJ2-2
v_gene: TRBV11-1
CDR3nt: TGTGCCAGCAGCCCCCGGGGGGTAAACACCGGGGAGCTGTTTTTT
CDR3aa: CASSPRGVNTGELFF

d_gene: TRBD1
abundance: NA
j_gene: TRBJ1-4
v_gene: TRBV18
CDR3nt: TGTGCCAGCTCAACAGGGGGCGGAGGTGAAAAACTGTTTTTT
CDR3aa: CASSTGGGGEKLFF

d_gene: NA
abundance: NA
j_gene: TRBJ1-4
v_gene: TRBV12-1
CDR3nt: TGTGCCAGCAGCTTTGAAGGATTGAATGAAAAACTGTTTTTT
CDR3aa: CASSFEGLNEKLFF

d_gene: NA
abundance: NA
j_gene: TRBJ1-1
v_gene: TRBV3-1/TRBV3-2
CDR3nt: TGTGCCAGCAGCCAAGACGGGGGGAACACTGAAGCTTTCTTT
CDR3aa: CASSQDGGNTEAFF

d_gene: TRBD1
abundance: NA
j_gene: TRBJ1-6
v_gene: TRBV3-1/TRBV3-2
CDR3nt: TGTGCCAGCAGCCCTAAGGACAGGGGGATTTATAATTCACCCCTCCACTTT
CDR3aa: CASSPKDRGIYNSPLHF

d_gene: NA
abundance: NA
j_gene: TRBJ2-1
v_gene: TRBV6-5
CDR3nt: TGTGCCAGCAGTTTAGCAGGGGCTATTGAGCAGTTCTTC
CDR3aa: CASSLAGAIEQFF

d_gene: TRBD1
abundance: NA
j_gene: TRBJ1-1
v_gene: TRBV7-2
CDR3nt: TGTGCCAGCAGCCTAATGACAGGGGCTAACACTGAAGCTTTCTTT
CDR3aa: CASSLMTGANTEAFF

d_gene: TRBD2
abundance: NA
j_gene: TRBJ2-3
v_gene: TRBV5-1
CDR3nt: TGCGCCAGCAGCTTGGCGCGGGGGGACACAGATACGCAGTATTTT
CDR3aa: CASSLARGDTDTQYF

d_gene: TRBD1
abundance: NA
j_gene: TRBJ1-1
v_gene: TRBV20-1
CDR3nt: TGCAGTGCCTTCGACAGGGGCGAAGCTTTCTTT
CDR3aa: CSAFDRGEAFF

d_gene: NA
abundance: NA
j_gene: TRBJ1-2
v_gene: TRBV6-7
CDR3nt: TGTGCCAGCAGTTACGAGTACAGGGAGCACTATGGCTACACCTTC
CDR3aa: CASSYEYREHYGYTF

d_gene: TRBD1
abundance: NA
j_gene: TRBJ1-2
v_gene: TRBV7-9
CDR3nt: TGTGCCAGCAGCCCGTTGGAGGGGGCGGAGGGCTACACCTTC
CDR3aa: CASSPLEGAEGYTF

d_gene: TRBD1
abundance: NA
j_gene: TRBJ1-6
v_gene: TRBV20-1
CDR3nt: TGCAGTGCTAGTTCGGCAGGGGGGAATTCACCCCTCCACTTT
CDR3aa: CSASSAGGNSPLHF

d_gene: NA
abundance: few
j_gene: TRBJ1-6
v_gene: TRBV7-2
CDR3nt: TGTGCCAGCAGCTTAAATAGGGTTCATAATTCACCCCTCCACTTT
CDR3aa: CASSLNRVHNSPLHF

d_gene: NA
abundance: NA
j_gene: TRBJ1-1
v_gene: TRBV6-5
CDR3nt: TGTGCCAGCAGTTACTCGGGGGCTGGTACTGAAGCTTTCTTT
CDR3aa: CASSYSGAGTEAFF

d_gene: TRBD1
abundance: NA
j_gene: TRBJ1-2
v_gene: TRBV4-1
CDR3nt: TGCGCCAGCAGCCGAGATGCCGGGACAGGGAGATTCGGCTACACCTTC
CDR3aa: CASSRDAGTGRFGYTF

d_gene: NA
abundance: NA
j_gene: TRBJ2-3
v_gene: TRBV3-1/TRBV3-2
CDR3nt: TGTGCCAGCAGCCATCCCTGGGGTAGCGGACCGAATACGCAGTATTTT
CDR3aa: CASSHPWGSGPNTQYF

d_gene: NA
abundance: NA
j_gene: TRBJ1-1
v_gene: TRBV10-3
CDR3nt: TGTGCCATCCAGGGGCCTCGAGACACTGAAGCTTTCTTT
CDR3aa: CAIQGPRDTEAFF

d_gene: NA
abundance: NA
j_gene: TRBJ2-1
v_gene: TRBV3-1/TRBV3-2
CDR3nt: TGTGCCAGCAGCCAAGAAGGGGTTGACCAGATAGTATACAATGAGCAGTTCTTC
CDR3aa: CASSQEGVDQIVYNEQFF

d_gene: NA
abundance: NA
j_gene: TRBJ1-1
v_gene: TRBV7-8
CDR3nt: TGTGCCAGCAGCCCAGAAGTCAACACTGAAGCTTTCTTT
CDR3aa: CASSPEVNTEAFF

d_gene: TRBD1
abundance: NA
j_gene: TRBJ2-2
v_gene: TRBV3-1/TRBV3-2
CDR3nt: TGTGCCAGCAGCCAAGGGGACAGGAGACCGAACACCGGGGAGCTGTTTTTT
CDR3aa: CASSQGDRRPNTGELFF

d_gene: NA
abundance: NA
j_gene: TRBJ1-3
v_gene: TRBV5-1
CDR3nt: TGCGCCAGCAGCACAACCCCTGGAAACACCATATATTTT
CDR3aa: CASSTTPGNTIYF

d_gene: NA
abundance: NA
j_gene: TRBJ2-6
v_gene: TRBV7-9
CDR3nt: TGTGCCAGCAGCTTATCTGGGGGGGCCAACGTCCTGACTTTC
CDR3aa: CASSLSGGANVLTF

d_gene: NA
abundance: NA
j_gene: TRBJ1-1
v_gene: TRBV6-1
CDR3nt: TGTGCCAGCAGTGAAGGAGTACGTATACGCTTTTACACTGAAGCTTTCTTT
CDR3aa: CASSEGVRIRFYTEAFF

d_gene: NA
abundance: NA
j_gene: TRBJ2-2
v_gene: TRBV7-6
CDR3nt: TGTGCCAGCAGGATGTGGGGGGGCGACACCGGGGAGCTGTTTTTT
CDR3aa: CASRMWGGDTGELFF

d_gene: TRBD1
abundance: NA
j_gene: TRBJ1-2
v_gene: TRBV19
CDR3nt: TGTGCCAGTAGTAATATAGGGACAGCGCGAAGTGTAAGTGGCTACACCTTC
CDR3aa: CASSNIGTARSVSGYTF

d_gene: TRBD1
abundance: NA
j_gene: TRBJ1-1
v_gene: TRBV6-5
CDR3nt: TGTGCCAGCAGTTACCTTCGAACAGGGGGCACTGAAGCTTTCTTT
CDR3aa: CASSYLRTGGTEAFF

d_gene: NA
abundance: NA
j_gene: TRBJ1-5
v_gene: TRBV5-1
CDR3nt: TGCGCCAGCAGCCGGTTTACAGGGATCAATCAGCCCCAGCATTTT
CDR3aa: CASSRFTGINQPQHF

d_gene: TRBD2
abundance: NA
j_gene: TRBJ2-5
v_gene: TRBV5-1
CDR3nt: TGCGCCAGCAGCTGGCAGGGAGGGCAAGAGACCCAGTACTTC
CDR3aa: CASSWQGGQETQYF

d_gene: NA
abundance: once
j_gene: TRBJ2-4
v_gene: TRBV29-1
CDR3nt: TGCAGCGTTGAAGCCCCGGGACTAGCCAAAAACATTCAGTACTTC
CDR3aa: CSVEAPGLAKNIQYF

d_gene: TRBD2
abundance: NA
j_gene: TRBJ2-3
v_gene: TRBV2
CDR3nt: TGTGCCAGCAGTGACCCAGTAGCGGGAGCCACAGATACGCAGTATTTT
CDR3aa: CASSDPVAGATDTQYF

d_gene: TRBD2
abundance: NA
j_gene: TRBJ2-1
v_gene: TRBV4-2
CDR3nt: TGTGCCAGCAGCTCAGGATCTCTAGCGGGAAGATACAATGAGCAGTTCTTC
CDR3aa: CASSSGSLAGRYNEQFF

d_gene: NA
abundance: NA
j_gene: TRBJ2-3
v_gene: TRBV27
CDR3nt: TGTGCCAGCAGTGAAGTCGACGGGAGTAAAGATACGCAGTATTTT
CDR3aa: CASSEVDGSKDTQYF

d_gene: NA
abundance: once
j_gene: TRBJ1-2
v_gene: TRBV2
CDR3nt: TGTGCCAGCAGTAGGACGGGGTATGGCTACACCTTC
CDR3aa: CASSRTGYGYTF